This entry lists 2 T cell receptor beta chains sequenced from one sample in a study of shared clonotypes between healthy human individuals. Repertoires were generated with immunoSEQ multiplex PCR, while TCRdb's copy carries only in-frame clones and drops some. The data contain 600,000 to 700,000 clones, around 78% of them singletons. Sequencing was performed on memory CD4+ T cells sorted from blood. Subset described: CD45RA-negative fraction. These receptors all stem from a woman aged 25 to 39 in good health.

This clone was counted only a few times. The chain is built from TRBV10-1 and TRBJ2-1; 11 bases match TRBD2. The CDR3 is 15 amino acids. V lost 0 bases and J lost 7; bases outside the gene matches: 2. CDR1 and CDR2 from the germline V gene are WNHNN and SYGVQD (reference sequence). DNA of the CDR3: TGCGCCAGCAGTGAGTCGGTAGCGGGAGGGAATGAGCAGTTCTTC. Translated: CASSESVAGGNEQFF.

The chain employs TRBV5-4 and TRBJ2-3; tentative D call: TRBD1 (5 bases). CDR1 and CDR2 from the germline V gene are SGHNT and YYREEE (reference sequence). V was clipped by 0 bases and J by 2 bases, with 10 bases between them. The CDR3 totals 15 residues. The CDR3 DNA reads TGTGCCAGCAGCTTGGTGACAGATGCCACAGATACGCAGTATTTT. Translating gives CASSLVTDATDTQYF.